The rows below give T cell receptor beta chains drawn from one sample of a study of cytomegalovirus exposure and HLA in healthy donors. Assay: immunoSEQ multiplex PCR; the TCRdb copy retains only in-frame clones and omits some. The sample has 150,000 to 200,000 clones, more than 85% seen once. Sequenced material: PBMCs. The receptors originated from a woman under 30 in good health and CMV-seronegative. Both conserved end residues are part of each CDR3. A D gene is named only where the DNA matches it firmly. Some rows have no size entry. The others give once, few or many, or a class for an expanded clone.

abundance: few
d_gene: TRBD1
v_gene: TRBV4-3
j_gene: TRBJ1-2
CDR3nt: TGCGCCAGCAGCCAAGATGGAGGACAGGGGGCCTACACCTTC
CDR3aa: CASSQDGGQGAYTF

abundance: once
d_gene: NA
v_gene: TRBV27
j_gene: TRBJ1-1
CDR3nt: TGTGCCAGCAGTTTATCACCAGTGATGAACACTGAAGCTTTCTTT
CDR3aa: CASSLSPVMNTEAFF

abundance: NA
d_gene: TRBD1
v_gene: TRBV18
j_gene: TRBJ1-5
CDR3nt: TGTGCCAGCTCACCACCGACAGGGTATGGCAATCAGCCCCAGCATTTT
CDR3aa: CASSPPTGYGNQPQHF

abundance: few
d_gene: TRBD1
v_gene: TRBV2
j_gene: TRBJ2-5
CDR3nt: TGTGCCAGCGTCCGGGACAGGCAAGAGACCCAGTACTTC
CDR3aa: CASVRDRQETQYF

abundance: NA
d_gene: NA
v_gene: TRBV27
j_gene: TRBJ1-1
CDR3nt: TGTGCCAGCAGTTCGCTCCCGTCGGACACTGAAGCTTTCTTT
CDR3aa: CASSSLPSDTEAFF

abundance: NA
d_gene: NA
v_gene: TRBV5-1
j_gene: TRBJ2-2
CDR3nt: TGCGCCAGCAGCTTGGGACAGAGGACCGGGGAGCTGTTTTTT
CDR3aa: CASSLGQRTGELFF

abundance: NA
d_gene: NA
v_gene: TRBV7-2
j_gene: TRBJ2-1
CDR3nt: TGTGCCAGCAGCTTAGCCTGGACAGCACTAAGCAATGAGCAGTTCTTC
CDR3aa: CASSLAWTALSNEQFF

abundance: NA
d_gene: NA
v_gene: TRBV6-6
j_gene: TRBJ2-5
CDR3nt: TGTGCCAGCAGGCCGGGACATGGGGAGACCCAGTACTTC
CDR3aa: CASRPGHGETQYF

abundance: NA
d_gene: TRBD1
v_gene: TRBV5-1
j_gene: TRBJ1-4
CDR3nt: TGCGCCAGCAGCTTCGGGACAGTGATCAATGAAAAACTGTTTTTT
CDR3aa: CASSFGTVINEKLFF

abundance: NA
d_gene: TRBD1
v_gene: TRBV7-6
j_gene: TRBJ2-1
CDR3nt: TGTGCCAGCAGCCTCGTCCAGGGGGTAGGGGAGCAGTTCTTC
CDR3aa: CASSLVQGVGEQFF

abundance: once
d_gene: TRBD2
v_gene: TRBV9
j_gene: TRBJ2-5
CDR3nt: TGTGCCAGCAGCGTATCCGGGAGGGCCGGGGGGCAAGAGACCCAGTACTTC
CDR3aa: CASSVSGRAGGQETQYF

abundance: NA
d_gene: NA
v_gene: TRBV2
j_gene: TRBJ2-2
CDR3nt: TGTGCCAGCAGTGACGGCAGGTCACTCGGGGAGCTGTTTTTT
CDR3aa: CASSDGRSLGELFF

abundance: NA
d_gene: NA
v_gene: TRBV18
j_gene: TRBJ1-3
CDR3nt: TGTGCCAGCTCACCGCCTAACAGCAACTCTGGAAACACCATATATTTT
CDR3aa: CASSPPNSNSGNTIYF